This T cell receptor (beta chain) came from a study of regulatory dendritic cells for organ transplantation. Per the germline V gene, CDR1 is SEHNR and CDR2 is FQNEAQ (reference sequence). The germline V and J ends were trimmed by 5 bases and 2 bases, with 26 bases remaining between them. CDR3 length: 19 residues. To note about this clone: Its antigen is still unknown.

Produced via immunoSEQ multiplex PCR; TCRdb's table is partial and in-frame only. The profile shows 9,500 to 14,000 clones, under 90% of them singletons. Allogeneic regulatory or mature dendritic cells were co-cultured for approximately 5 days with CFSE-labeled sorted T cells at 1:10. This clonotype was obtained from a human donor in good health. The chain couples TRBV7-9 to TRBJ2-3, with D hard to call. What was sequenced was naive CD8+ T cells from blood cultured with dendritic cells. As for subset: CD45RA+ naive T cells. CDR3 region: CASSPRGTATTPLTDTQYF. The CDR3 DNA follows: TGTGCCAGCAGCCCCCGAGGCACTGCCACCACACCCCTCACAGATACGCAGTATTTT.